This is a list of T cell receptor beta chains from one sample in a study of T cells in Graves' hyperthyroidism and ophthalmopathy. TCRdb redid the calling of the multiplex PCR reads with MiXCR, one entry per CDR3 protein. The repertoire holds 300,000 to 500,000 distinct CDR3 sequences, with over 12% as singletons. Sequencing was done on a sample of blood. The receptors derive from a man between 45 and 60 years old with Graves' ophthalmopathy. The CDR3 runs from the conserved cysteine through the conserved F or W. The order of the fields is V gene, J gene, D gene, CDR3 protein. D genes are given only for firm matches.

V: TRBV29-1
J: TRBJ2-7
D: -
CDR3: CSVEDVKAGQQYF

V: TRBV12-3/TRBV12-4
J: TRBJ2-4
D: TRBD2
CDR3: CASSSSGRGAKNIQYF

V: TRBV2
J: TRBJ2-1
D: -
CDR3: CASSEAVSPVVEQFF

V: TRBV7-9
J: TRBJ2-1
D: TRBD2
CDR3: CASSFEGTRLYNEQFF

V: TRBV6-1
J: TRBJ2-2
D: -
CDR3: CASSGARGHGELFF

V: TRBV10-1
J: TRBJ2-7
D: TRBD1
CDR3: CASSRPGQESYEQYF

V: TRBV12-3/TRBV12-4
J: TRBJ1-1
D: -
CDR3: CASSLETRAFF

V: TRBV7-6
J: TRBJ2-5
D: -
CDR3: CASSRREAVASVLYF

V: TRBV18
J: TRBJ2-1
D: -
CDR3: CASSPERATGQFF

V: TRBV15
J: TRBJ2-2
D: -
CDR3: CATSRDGRQATHTGELFF

V: TRBV20-1
J: TRBJ2-7
D: -
CDR3: CSARNSRAYEQYF

V: TRBV20-1
J: TRBJ2-1
D: TRBD2
CDR3: CSARVAGLYYNEQFF

V: TRBV6-1
J: TRBJ2-1
D: -
CDR3: CASSPSAGSGRYNEQFF

V: TRBV7-9
J: TRBJ2-2
D: -
CDR3: CASSFASGDAGELFF

V: TRBV5-1
J: TRBJ2-7
D: TRBD2
CDR3: CASSGTGTSGRDVSYEQYF

V: TRBV7-8
J: TRBJ2-7
D: -
CDR3: CASSRQARIYEQYF

V: TRBV29-1
J: TRBJ2-5
D: -
CDR3: CSEAEPKETQYF

V: TRBV6-1
J: TRBJ2-1
D: TRBD2
CDR3: CASSDVLAALSYNEQFF

V: TRBV20-1
J: TRBJ1-4
D: -
CDR3: CSAGRSWKLFF

V: TRBV5-1
J: TRBJ2-3
D: TRBD1
CDR3: CASSIGTGKISTDTQYF

V: TRBV7-2
J: TRBJ1-6
D: -
CDR3: CASSLETNSPLHF

V: TRBV6-1
J: TRBJ1-5
D: -
CDR3: CASGGGYNQPQHF

V: TRBV28
J: TRBJ1-2
D: -
CDR3: CASSSPGIGGYGYTF

V: TRBV5-1
J: TRBJ2-1
D: -
CDR3: CASSFNYNEQFF

V: TRBV6-5
J: TRBJ1-3
D: -
CDR3: CASSYFGGSRNSGNTIYF

V: TRBV6-1
J: TRBJ2-7
D: -
CDR3: CASSKNRDYEQYF

V: TRBV9
J: TRBJ2-7
D: TRBD2
CDR3: CASSVSGGGTYEQYF

V: TRBV12-3/TRBV12-4
J: TRBJ1-6
D: -
CDR3: CASSFSGTYNSPLHF

V: TRBV28
J: TRBJ2-7
D: -
CDR3: CASSSPQLEQYF

V: TRBV3-1
J: TRBJ2-1
D: -
CDR3: CASSQDSGVNEQFF

V: TRBV11-2
J: TRBJ2-7
D: TRBD2
CDR3: CASRYSGRAIYEQYF

V: TRBV10-1
J: TRBJ2-1
D: -
CDR3: CASSDHQTRIEQFF

V: TRBV20-1
J: TRBJ2-7
D: TRBD2
CDR3: CSAKETSKGEQYF

V: TRBV20-1
J: TRBJ2-4
D: TRBD1
CDR3: CSASLTGENIQYF

V: TRBV5-1
J: TRBJ2-3
D: TRBD2
CDR3: CASSLGSGVDTQYF

V: TRBV5-1
J: TRBJ2-7
D: TRBD1
CDR3: CASSLAHRDRDEQYF

V: TRBV30
J: TRBJ1-2
D: -
CDR3: CAWRGSSYGYTF

V: TRBV27
J: TRBJ2-1
D: TRBD2
CDR3: CASSFPHFSGGNEQFF

V: TRBV10-3
J: TRBJ2-3
D: TRBD1
CDR3: CAISGQGDFTDTQYF

V: TRBV25-1
J: TRBJ1-6
D: -
CDR3: CASSERGRSSYNSPLHF

V: TRBV4-1
J: TRBJ1-4
D: -
CDR3: CASSQGARVGEKLFF

V: TRBV7-9
J: TRBJ1-4
D: -
CDR3: CASSLGWEKLFF